This TCR beta chain was sequenced during a study of regulatory T cells in long-lasting Graves disease. Across the whole study: Persistent cases were those of Graves' disease that involved over 5 years of antithyroid drugs with positive TSH receptor antibodies. Study findings and constraints: TRBV28, TRBJ1-2 and TRBJ2-5 were favored in persistent disease.

Trimming removed 7 bases from V and 5 bases from J; junction bases left unmatched: 12. The V gene's germline CDR1 is MNHNS and CDR2 SASEGT. This CDR3 is built from 16 residues. Time point here: persistent/refractory GD, antithyroid drugs over 5 years with positive TRAb. Making the TCR library involved RNA that had been extracted from PBMCs. With regard to this clonotype: Its antigen remains unknown.

Combining iRepertoire HTBI primers with Arm-PCR of CDR3 regions, the authors built TCR beta libraries. Methods used by the authors: Throughout the samples, researchers identified roughly 57 TRBV and approximately 15 TRBJ segments. A single record per CDR3 protein comes from TCRdb applying MiXCR to the multiplex PCR reads. The V and J calls were determined by TCRdb, not by the authors. The sample lists 450,000 or so distinct CDR3 sequences, 22% occurring once. This TCR was sampled from a female donor with Graves disease. The sequencing used peripheral blood mononuclear cells (PBMCs), collected when the disease was refractory, from a patient treated with antithyroid drugs. J is TRBJ2-7 and V is TRBV6-1, with TRBD1 identical over 12 bases. The CDR3 spells CASNSAPGQGADEQYF. The DNA of the CDR3 is TGTGCCAGCAACTCAGCGCCGGGACAGGGGGCGGACGAGCAGTACTTC.